This T cell receptor (beta chain) was identified in a study of Ad26.COV2.S vaccination and SARS-CoV-2 variants (dated by TCRdb to 2020 to 2023). Context from the whole study: Vaccine-arm donors came from COV1001, a multicentre, randomized, double-blind, placebo-controlled phase I-IIa trial of Ad26.COV2.S in healthy adults. Ad26.COV2.S was administered intramuscularly at 5 x 10^10 or 1 x 10^11 viral particles, either as a single shot or as two shots given 56 days apart. Sequencing of the TCRbeta repertoire served to evaluate the specificity and breadth of SARS-CoV-2-reactive T cell receptors following Ad26.COV2.S vaccination. The TCR-sequenced set comprised approximately 32 samples: 19 Ad26.COV2.S vaccine recipients, 5 placebo recipients and 8 SARS-CoV-2 convalescent individuals. Trial participants were randomized into five groups of five, in which low-dose or high-dose Ad26.COV2.S was given once or twice, or placebo was given on both occasions. Investigators did not know the trial group allocation while performing experiments and assessing outcomes.

The germline V gene sets CDR1 to SGHAT and CDR2 to FQNNGV. V and J are trimmed by 5 bases and 4 bases, and the gene matches miss 14 bases of the junction. From cysteine to phenylalanine, the CDR3 is 18 amino acids long. Kept here is only the CDR3 DNA, which spans 54 bases and is read in frame from base 1. The immunoSEQ Assay was the method used to sequence TCRbeta CDR3 regions. After extraction, genomic DNA underwent amplification by bias-controlled multiplex PCR, followed by high-throughput sequencing. Processing in the source paper ran as follows. Collapsing and filtering of sequences were performed to quantify the absolute abundance of each unique TCRbeta CDR3 region. T cell fraction was estimated by normalizing TCRbeta template counts to usable DNA, which was measured by amplifying reference genes present in all nucleated cells. Repertoire TCRs were annotated as SARS-CoV-2-specific when V gene, CDR3 amino acid sequence and J gene were exactly matched to a known reactive TCR set. The reference SARS-CoV-2 TCR set came from MIRA and was filtered for enrichment in COVID-19-positive ImmuneCODE repertoires, removing public or cross-reactive TCRs. Based on the MIRA antigens, annotated TCRs were further analysed at the level of specific ORF or position within ORF. Depth was the summed frequency of annotated unique rearrangements, while breadth was defined as annotated unique rearrangements over total unique productive rearrangements. Group comparisons of TCR breadth used two-sided Wilcoxon rank-sum tests. The table comes from immuneACCESS by way of TCRdb, which keeps in-frame sequences with V and J called. Part of the clones is missing from these tables; in studies checked, under half for an unresolved V gene and the rest for unknown reasons. The V and J calls and clone size come from that table; D and trimming were worked out from the DNA. The sample table lists a few hundred thousand clones, approximately 89% of them with a count of one. 1.5% to 2% of the sample is held by the ten biggest clonotypes.

To note about this clone: Which antigen it targets is not known. No per-base quality is available; no much larger clone lies one base away.

This sample's treatment or condition label indicates: 19 received Ad26.COV2.S at low or high dose, single or two shots; about five received placebo; per-sample allocation not given. For vaccine and placebo recipients, the sequenced repertoires came from samples collected on day 63 after the first injection. Cohort 1b enrolled some 25 adults aged 18-55 years at a single site in Boston, USA, between 29 July and 7 August 2020. Ad26.COV2.S was a replication-incompetent adenovirus type 26 vector expressing a prefusion-stabilized SARS-CoV-2 spike protein from the original Wuhan strain. The research as a whole found: The study was not powered for comparison of responses between vaccine doses or regimens. Spike-specific TCR breadth was higher in Ad26.COV2.S recipients than in placebo recipients (P = 0.0014). Non-spike TCR breadth was comparable between vaccine and placebo recipients, consistent with the vaccine containing only spike. According to the authors, total T cell responses may have been underestimated by the TCR breadth and depth analyses. After vaccination, substantial breadth of spike-specific CD8+ and CD4+ T cell responses was reported.

This chain joins TRBV11-2 to TRBJ1-4; 9 bases in the junction line up with TRBD1. The receptor comes from a person between 18 and 65 years old who received the Ad26.COV2.S COVID-19 vaccine or a placebo. The sample here was peripheral blood, taken in a trial of Ad26.COV2.S vaccine versus placebo. The CDR3 region: CASSPGGGTGRSNEKLFF. At the DNA level, the sequence is TGTGCCAGCAGCCCGGGCGGCGGGACAGGGAGGAGTAATGAAAAACTGTTTTTT.